Given below is one TCR beta chain in context. This sample stems from a study of blood T cell repertoires in COVID-19. Study overall: Donors in the United States, Italy and Spain gave samples during acute or convalescent COVID-19. PBMCs, B-cell-depleted T cells, or T cells provided the cDNA or gDNA that made up the material.

Per the original data handling: Amplification from reference gene primers served as the basis for estimated nucleated cell counts. Measured with immunoSEQ multiplex PCR; TCRdb has only the in-frame clones, and not every one. V and J calls and clone size are those listed in that table; D and trimming were worked out from the DNA. The repertoire has 150,000 to 200,000 clones, over 60% of them found once; the top ten carry 7% to 9%. This CDR3 region has 14 residues. The germline CDR1 and CDR2 sequences are SGHRS and YFSETQ. Trimming at V came to 0 bases and at J to 1 base, leaving 0 bases not matched to a gene.

The V gene is TRBV5-1, the J gene TRBJ2-5; the match to TRBD2 covers 7 bases. The material sequenced was peripheral blood. This TCR was recovered from a man between 60 and 75 years old with acute or convalescent COVID-19. As DNA, the CDR3 is TGCGCCAGCAGCTTGGGCGGGGGCCAAGAGACCCAGTACTTC. Translated, it gives CASSLGGGQETQYF.